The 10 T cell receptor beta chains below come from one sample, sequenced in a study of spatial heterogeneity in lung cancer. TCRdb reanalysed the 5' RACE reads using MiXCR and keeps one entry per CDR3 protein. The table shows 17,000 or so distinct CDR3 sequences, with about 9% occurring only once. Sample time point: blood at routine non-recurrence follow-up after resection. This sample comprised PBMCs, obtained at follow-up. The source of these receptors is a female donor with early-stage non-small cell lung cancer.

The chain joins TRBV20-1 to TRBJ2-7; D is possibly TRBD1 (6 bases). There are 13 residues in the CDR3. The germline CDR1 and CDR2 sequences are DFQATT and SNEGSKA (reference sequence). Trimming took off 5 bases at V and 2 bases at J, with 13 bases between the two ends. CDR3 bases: TGCAGTGCTTTTCAGGGGAGAGCCTACGAGCAGTACTTC. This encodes CSAFQGRAYEQYF.

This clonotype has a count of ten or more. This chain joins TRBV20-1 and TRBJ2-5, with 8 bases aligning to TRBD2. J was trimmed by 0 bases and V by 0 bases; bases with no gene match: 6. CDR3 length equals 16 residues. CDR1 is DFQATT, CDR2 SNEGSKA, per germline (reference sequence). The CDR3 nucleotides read TGCAGTGCTAGAGACCCCCGCGGGGGGAACCAAGAGACCCAGTACTTC. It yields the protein CSARDPRGGNQETQYF.

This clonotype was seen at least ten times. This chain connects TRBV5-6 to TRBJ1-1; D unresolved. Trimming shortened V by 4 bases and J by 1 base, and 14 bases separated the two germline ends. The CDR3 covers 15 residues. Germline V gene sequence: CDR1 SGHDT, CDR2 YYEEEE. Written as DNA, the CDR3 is TGTGCCAGCAGCCCCCTGAGAGCCTGGAACACTGAAGCTTTCTTT. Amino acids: CASSPLRAWNTEAFF.

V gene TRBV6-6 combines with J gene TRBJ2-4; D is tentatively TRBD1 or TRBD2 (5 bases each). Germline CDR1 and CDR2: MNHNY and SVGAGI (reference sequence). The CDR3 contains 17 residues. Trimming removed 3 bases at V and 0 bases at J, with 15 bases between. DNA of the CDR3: TGTGCCAGCAGTTATACAGGAAGGGACCTAGCCAAAAACATTCAGTACTTC. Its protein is CASSYTGRDLAKNIQYF.

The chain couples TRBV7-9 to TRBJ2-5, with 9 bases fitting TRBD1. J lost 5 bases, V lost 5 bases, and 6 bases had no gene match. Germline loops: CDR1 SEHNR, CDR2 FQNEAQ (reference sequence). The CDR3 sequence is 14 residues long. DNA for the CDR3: TGTGCCAGCAGCGTGGGACAGGGCTTCGAGACCCAGTACTTC. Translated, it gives CASSVGQGFETQYF.

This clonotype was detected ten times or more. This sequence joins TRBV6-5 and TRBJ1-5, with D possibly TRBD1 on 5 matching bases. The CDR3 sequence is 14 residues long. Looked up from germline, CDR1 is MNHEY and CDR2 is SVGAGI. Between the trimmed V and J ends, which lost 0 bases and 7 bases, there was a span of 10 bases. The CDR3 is CASSYSRAGQPQHF. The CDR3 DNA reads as TGTGCCAGCAGTTACTCAAGGGCAGGGCAGCCCCAGCATTTT.

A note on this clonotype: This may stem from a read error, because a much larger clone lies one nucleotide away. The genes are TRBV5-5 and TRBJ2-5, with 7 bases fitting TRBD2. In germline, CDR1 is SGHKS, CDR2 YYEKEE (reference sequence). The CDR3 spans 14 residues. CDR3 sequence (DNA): TGTGCCAGCAGCTACCTAGCGGTTAAAGAGACCCGGTACTTC. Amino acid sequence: CASSYLAVKETRYF.

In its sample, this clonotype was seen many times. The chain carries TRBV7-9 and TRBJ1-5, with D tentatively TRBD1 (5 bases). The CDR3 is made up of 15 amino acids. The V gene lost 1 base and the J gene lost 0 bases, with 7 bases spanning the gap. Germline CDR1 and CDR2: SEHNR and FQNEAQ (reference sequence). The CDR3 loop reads CASSLGQSSNQPQHF. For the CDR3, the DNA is TGTGCCAGCAGCTTAGGACAGAGTAGCAATCAGCCCCAGCATTTT.

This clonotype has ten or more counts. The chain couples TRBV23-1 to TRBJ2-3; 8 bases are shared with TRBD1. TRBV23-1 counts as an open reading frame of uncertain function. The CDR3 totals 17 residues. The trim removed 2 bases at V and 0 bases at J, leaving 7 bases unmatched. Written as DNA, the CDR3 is TGCGCCAGCAGTCAAGCCGGGGACAGGCCGAGCACAGATACGCAGTATTTT. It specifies CASSQAGDRPSTDTQYF.

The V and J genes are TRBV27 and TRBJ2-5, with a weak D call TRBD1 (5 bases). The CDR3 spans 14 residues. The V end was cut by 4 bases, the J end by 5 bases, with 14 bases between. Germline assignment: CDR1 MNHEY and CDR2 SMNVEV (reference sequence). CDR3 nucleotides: TGTGCCAGCAGTTATTATGGGGCCGGCGAGACCCAGTACTTC. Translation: CASSYYGAGETQYF.